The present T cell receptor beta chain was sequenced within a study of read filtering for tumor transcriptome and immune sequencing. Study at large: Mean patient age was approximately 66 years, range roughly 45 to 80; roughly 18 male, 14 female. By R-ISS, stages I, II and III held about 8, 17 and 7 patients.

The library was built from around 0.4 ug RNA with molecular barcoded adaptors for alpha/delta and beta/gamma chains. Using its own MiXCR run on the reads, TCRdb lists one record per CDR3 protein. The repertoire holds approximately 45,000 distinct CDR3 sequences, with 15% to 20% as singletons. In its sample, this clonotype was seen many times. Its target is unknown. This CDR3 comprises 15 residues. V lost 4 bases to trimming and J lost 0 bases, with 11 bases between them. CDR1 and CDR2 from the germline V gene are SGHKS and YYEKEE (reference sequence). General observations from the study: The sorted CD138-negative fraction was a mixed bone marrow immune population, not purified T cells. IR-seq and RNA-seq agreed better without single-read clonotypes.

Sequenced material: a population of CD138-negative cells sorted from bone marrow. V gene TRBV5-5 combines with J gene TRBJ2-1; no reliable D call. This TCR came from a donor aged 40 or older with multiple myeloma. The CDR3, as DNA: TGTGCCAGCAGCCGAGCCGATAGCTCCTACAATGAGCAGTTCTTC. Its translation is CASSRADSSYNEQFF.